The rows below give T cell receptor beta chains drawn from one sample of a study of blood T cell repertoires in COVID-19. TCRdb's copy holds only in-frame clones and misses some; the assay was immunoSEQ multiplex PCR. The sample contains 25,000 to 30,000 clones, under 85% of which appear only once. The specimen was peripheral blood. Receptors were obtained from a woman between 65 and 79 years old with active or convalescent COVID-19. Each CDR3 is given with its conserved first and last residue. Each record gives: clone size, CDR3 length, J gene, V gene, D gene, CDR3 protein, CDR3 DNA. D genes are given only for firm matches. Clone size is given for some rows only: seen once, a few or many times, or a class if the clone is expanded.

size: NA
length: 15
J: TRBJ2-7
V: TRBV4-3
D: TRBD2
CDR3: CASSQGLAGSYEQYF
DNA: TGCGCCAGCAGCCAAGGACTAGCGGGAAGTTACGAGCAGTACTTC

size: NA
length: 13
J: TRBJ2-5
V: TRBV30
D: TRBD1
CDR3: CAWRRTGWETQYF
DNA: TGTGCCTGGAGGAGGACAGGGTGGGAGACCCAGTACTTC

size: NA
length: 16
J: TRBJ2-3
V: TRBV7-6
D: TRBD1
CDR3: CASSVGTGIGTDTQYF
DNA: TGTGCCAGCAGCGTAGGGACAGGGATAGGCACAGATACGCAGTATTTT

size: NA
length: 14
J: TRBJ1-4
V: TRBV18
D: TRBD1
CDR3: CASGRDRGYEKLFF
DNA: TGTGCCAGCGGCCGGGACAGGGGATATGAAAAACTGTTTTTT

size: medium-sized
length: 11
J: TRBJ1-1
V: TRBV7-9
D: NA
CDR3: CASSAFDEAFF
DNA: TGTGCCAGCAGCGCGTTTGATGAAGCTTTCTTT

size: NA
length: 16
J: TRBJ2-1
V: TRBV7-9
D: NA
CDR3: CASSSRSLSSYNEQFF
DNA: TGTGCCAGCAGCTCACGGAGTTTAAGCTCCTACAATGAGCAGTTCTTC

size: NA
length: 13
J: TRBJ2-1
V: TRBV6-2/TRBV6-3
D: NA
CDR3: CASSSDRNTEQFF
DNA: TGTGCCAGCAGTTCCGACAGGAATACCGAGCAGTTCTTC

size: NA
length: 15
J: TRBJ1-1
V: TRBV5-1
D: TRBD1
CDR3: CASRLVGQGAAEAFF
DNA: TGCGCCAGCAGACTTGTTGGACAGGGGGCGGCTGAAGCTTTCTTT

size: few
length: 14
J: TRBJ2-7
V: TRBV18
D: NA
CDR3: CASSPPSRDYEQYF
DNA: TGTGCCAGCTCACCACCCTCCAGGGACTACGAGCAGTACTTC

size: NA
length: 13
J: TRBJ1-1
V: TRBV2
D: NA
CDR3: CASNREESTEAFF
DNA: TGTGCCAGCAATAGGGAGGAGAGCACTGAAGCTTTCTTT

size: NA
length: 17
J: TRBJ2-3
V: TRBV4-1
D: NA
CDR3: CASSQDMAPGSADTQYF
DNA: TGCGCCAGCAGCCAAGATATGGCCCCCGGGAGCGCAGATACGCAGTATTTT

size: NA
length: 14
J: TRBJ2-7
V: TRBV29-1
D: TRBD1
CDR3: CSVVGTGLKSEQYF
DNA: TGCAGCGTTGTGGGGACAGGTCTTAAGTCTGAGCAGTACTTC

size: medium-sized
length: 18
J: TRBJ2-2
V: TRBV10-3
D: NA
CDR3: CAISESARARPNTGELFF
DNA: TGTGCCATCAGTGAGTCTGCCAGGGCGCGACCGAACACCGGGGAGCTGTTTTTT

size: few
length: 14
J: TRBJ1-1
V: TRBV7-9
D: TRBD1
CDR3: CASSFPDRVTEAFF
DNA: TGTGCCAGCAGCTTTCCCGACAGGGTCACTGAAGCTTTCTTT

size: NA
length: 15
J: TRBJ2-1
V: TRBV6-5
D: TRBD2
CDR3: CASTPPGLGAPEQFF
DNA: TGTGCCAGCACCCCTCCGGGACTAGGAGCACCCGAGCAGTTCTTC

size: NA
length: 11
J: TRBJ2-5
V: TRBV20-1
D: NA
CDR3: CRALAPETQYF
DNA: TGCAGAGCACTAGCTCCGGAGACCCAGTACTTC

size: NA
length: 13
J: TRBJ1-2
V: TRBV6-1
D: NA
CDR3: CASSEAGWYGYTF
DNA: TGTGCCAGCAGTGAAGCGGGCTGGTATGGCTACACCTTC

size: NA
length: 12
J: TRBJ2-7
V: TRBV6-2/TRBV6-3
D: NA
CDR3: CASSYITGEQYF
DNA: TGTGCCAGCAGTTACATCACAGGGGAGCAGTACTTC

size: NA
length: 14
J: TRBJ1-1
V: TRBV3-1/TRBV3-2
D: NA
CDR3: CASSHLQGEIGAFF
DNA: TGTGCCAGCAGCCATTTACAGGGAGAGATAGGAGCTTTCTTT

size: NA
length: 18
J: TRBJ2-3
V: TRBV7-2
D: TRBD2
CDR3: CASSLAASGGPHTDTQYF
DNA: TGTGCCAGCAGCTTAGCGGCTAGCGGGGGCCCACACACAGATACGCAGTATTTT

size: NA
length: 16
J: TRBJ2-5
V: TRBV24-1
D: TRBD2
CDR3: CATSGGTSGGQETQYF
DNA: TGTGCCACCAGTGGTGGGACTAGCGGGGGTCAAGAGACCCAGTACTTC

size: once
length: 17
J: TRBJ2-3
V: TRBV6-4
D: TRBD2
CDR3: CASSASGTSGSLYTQYF
DNA: TGTGCCAGCAGTGCCTCGGGGACTAGCGGGAGTCTTTATACGCAGTATTTT